One and the same sample provided the 2 T cell receptor beta chains below, sequenced in a study of T-cell memory formation after mild COVID-19. TCRdb analysed the 5' RACE reads with MiXCR anew, one entry per CDR3 protein. In the table there are about 390,000 distinct CDR3 sequences, around 20% of which are singletons. Material for sequencing was PBMCs or a T cell subset sorted from them (not recorded which). These receptors originate from an adult woman who had mild COVID-19 (a few samples of this study predate the infection). Cell type and time point are not known.

The gene calls are TRBV25-1 and TRBJ1-1, with D possibly being TRBD1 (5 bases). The V gene's germline CDR1 is MGHDK and CDR2 SYGVNS. CDR3 length: 14 residues. The germline V and J ends were trimmed by 4 bases and 4 bases, with 13 bases remaining between them. In DNA form, the CDR3 reads TGTGCCAGCAGTGGAGGGACTCCCGGCACTGAAGCTTTCTTT. Its translation: CASSGGTPGTEAFF. Full variable domain (rest looked up from reference TRBV25-1 and TRBJ1-1): EADIYQTPRYLVIGTGKKITLECSQTMGHDKMYWYQQDPGMELHLIHYSYGVNSTEKGDLSSESTVSRIRTEHFPLTLESARPSHTSQYLCASSGGTPGTEAFFGQGTRLTVV.

This chain uses TRBV5-1 with TRBJ2-1, with 11 nucleotides matching TRBD2. The junction had 13 bases not matched to a gene; V was cut back by 7 bases and J by 10 bases. There are 15 residues in the CDR3. Germline CDR1 reads SGHRS; CDR2 reads YFSETQ. The CDR3 DNA is TGCGCCAGCCTCGAGGGGACTAGCGGCCTCTTAGAGCAGTTCTTC. Protein sequence: CASLEGTSGLLEQFF.